One sample yielded the 22 T cell receptor beta chains listed below, sequenced in a study of control samples from healthy donors and cancer patients (dated by TCRdb to 2018 to 2021). The library was prepared using the immunoSEQ multiplex PCR assay. Held by TCRdb, this immuneACCESS table contains in-frame sequences only and omits some clones. Under half of the omission traces to an unresolved V gene where checked; the cause of the rest is unknown. Within this sample are hundreds of thousands of clones, with over 75% of them counted one time only. The biggest ten clones account for 10% to 15% of the sample. What was sequenced was PBMCs. These receptors came from a woman in her fifties or sixties with lung cancer.

This clone was observed a handful of times. The rearrangement joins TRBV6-6 to TRBJ1-1; D is undetermined. This CDR3 is built from 14 residues. Trimming removed 5 bases at V and 1 base at J, with 11 bases between. Germline loops: CDR1 MNHNY, CDR2 SVGAGI (reference sequence). The CDR3, as DNA: TGTGCCAGCAGTCTCCTTTCGGGGAACACTGAAGCTTTCTTT. Translation: CASSLLSGNTEAFF.

The V call is TRBV5-1, the J call TRBJ2-7; no reliable D call. The CDR3 covers 16 residues. Trimming shortened V by 4 bases and J by 0 bases, and 17 bases separated the two germline ends. From germline, CDR1 is SGHRS and CDR2 YFSETQ. In DNA form, the CDR3 reads TGCGCCAGCAGCCCCCGGGTTGATTACCTCTCCTACGAGCAGTACTTC. This codes for CASSPRVDYLSYEQYF. Supplemented by reference TRBV5-1 and TRBJ2-7, the full variable domain reads KAGVTQTPRYLIKTRGQQVTLSCSPISGHRSVSWYQQTPGQGLQFLFEYFSETQRNKGNFPGRFSGRQFSNSRSEMNVSTLELGDSALYLCASSPRVDYLSYEQYFGPGTRLTVT.

This chain uses TRBV4-2 with TRBJ2-3, with 10 bases fitting TRBD2. This CDR3 spans 19 amino acids. Germline lookup yields CDR1 LGHNA and CDR2 YNFKEQ. V lost 1 base, J lost 4 bases, and 14 bases stayed unmatched. This CDR3 reads CASSQVGASGSGWADTQYF. CDR3 in DNA: TGTGCCAGCAGCCAAGTAGGGGCTAGCGGGAGTGGGTGGGCAGATACGCAGTATTTT.

The rearrangement links TRBV6-4 to TRBJ1-4; 7 bases are a match to TRBD1. With V trimmed by 2 bases and J by 8 bases, 20 bases remained unmatched. CDR1 and CDR2 from the germline V gene are MRHNA and SNTAGT. The CDR3 contains 19 residues. The CDR3 sequence: CASSDVRTIPGQYSEKLFF. In DNA form, the CDR3 reads TGTGCCAGCAGTGACGTTAGGACGATACCGGGACAGTATTCAGAAAAACTGTTTTTT.

This chain connects TRBV7-9 to TRBJ1-2, with a weak D call TRBD1 (6 bases). Deletions cut 5 bases from V and 3 bases from J, with 10 bases between. The V gene's germline CDR1 is SEHNR and CDR2 FQNEAQ (reference sequence). The CDR3 loop spans 13 amino acids. The CDR3 nucleotides read TGTGCCAGCAGCAATCAGGGGCACTATGGCTACACCTTC. This gives the protein CASSNQGHYGYTF.

V is TRBV6-5 and J is TRBJ2-7; the D gene is possibly TRBD1 (6 bases). V was shortened by 7 bases and J by 2 bases, with 9 bases between the two germline ends. Germline V gene lookup returns CDR1 MNHEY and CDR2 SVGAGI. This CDR3 is 12 amino acids long. The CDR3 DNA reads TGTGCCAGCACAGGGGATGCCTACGAGCAGTACTTC. Its protein product is CASTGDAYEQYF.

CDR3: CASRAPGRTSYEQYF. CDR3 sequence (DNA): TGTGCCAGCAGAGCACCGGGACGGACCTCCTACGAGCAGTACTTC. The chain recombines TRBV11-2 with TRBJ2-7; possibly TRBD1 or TRBD2 for D (5 bases each). This CDR3 region has 15 residues. Germline V gives CDR1 SGHAT, CDR2 FQNNGV. Deletions cut 6 bases from V and 0 bases from J, with 15 bases between.

V usage is TRBV6-2 or TRBV6-3 and J usage is TRBJ1-2, with TRBD1 as a possible D gene (5 bases). The CDR3 totals 15 residues. Germline assignment: CDR1 MNHEY and CDR2 SVGEGT. V lost 0 bases, J lost 8 bases, and 16 bases lay in between. Here the CDR3 DNA reads TGTGCCAGCAGTTACTCCGCGGGGGTTGTAACGGGCTACACCTTC. This sequence encodes CASSYSAGVVTGYTF.

The rearrangement links TRBV10-3 to TRBJ2-7, with 8 bases identical to TRBD1. V trimming: 5 bases; J trimming: 0 bases; junction bases outside the gene matches: 9. Germline lookup yields CDR1 ENHRY and CDR2 SYGVKD. The CDR3 is 16 amino acids. CDR3 in amino acids: CAISRTGLSSSYEQYF. The CDR3 region has the DNA TGTGCCATCAGTCGGACAGGGCTCTCGAGCTCCTACGAGCAGTACTTC.

The V and J genes are TRBV13 and TRBJ1-3; TRBD1 might be the D (5 bases). V was cut by 8 bases and J by 4 bases, with 18 bases left in between. CDR3 length: 15 amino acids. Germline CDR1 is PRHDT and CDR2 is FYEKMQ (reference sequence). DNA for the CDR3: TGTGCCAGCTCAGGCGTGGGACTTATGGGAAACACCATATATTTT. Amino acid sequence: CASSGVGLMGNTIYF.

The chain joins TRBV2 to TRBJ1-1; D not certain. The length of the CDR3 is 16 residues. The germline CDR1 and CDR2 sequences are SNHLY and FYNNEI. V was shortened by 6 bases and J by 4 bases, with 21 bases between the two germline ends. CDR3 coding DNA: TGTGCCAGCAGGAGAGATGGGATCGCTCTCAGCACTGAAGCTTTCTTT. It specifies CASRRDGIALSTEAFF.

This chain uses TRBV5-1 with TRBJ2-7; 8 bases align to TRBD2. CDR3 size: 15 residues. J gave up 4 bases and V 4 bases, and 10 bases lay outside the gene matches. CDR1 SGHRS and CDR2 YFSETQ come from the germline V gene. The CDR3 coding sequence is TGCGCCAGCAGCCCCCTCAGCGGGAGCTATTACGAGCAGTACTTC. It codes for CASSPLSGSYYEQYF.

The chain carries TRBV20-1 and TRBJ1-2, with 7 positions matching TRBD1. This CDR3 contains 13 residues. Trimming cost V 3 bases and J 3 bases; bases outside gene matches: 4. Germline CDR1 is DFQATT and CDR2 is SNEGSKA (reference sequence). CDR3 sequence: CSASEGAHYGYTF. DNA of the CDR3: TGCAGTGCTAGTGAGGGGGCTCACTATGGCTACACCTTC.

This chain uses TRBV7-9 with TRBJ1-5; no clear D. CDR1 and CDR2 from the germline V gene are SEHNR and FQNEAQ (reference sequence). There are 13 residues in the CDR3. V was trimmed by 5 bases and J by 6 bases, leaving 11 bases between them. CDR3 in DNA: TGTGCCAGCAGCCAAGAACTGTTTCAGCCCCAGCATTTT. Translated: CASSQELFQPQHF. The complete variable domain, with remaining parts taken from reference TRBV7-9 and TRBJ1-5, reads DTGVSQNPRHKITKRGQNVTFRCDPISEHNRLYWYRQTLGQGPEFLTYFQNEAQLEKSRLLSDRFSAERPKGSFSTLEIQRTEQGDSAMYLCASSQELFQPQHFGDGTRLSIL.

The gene calls are TRBV20-1 and TRBJ1-2; D remains unclear. V was pared by 2 bases and J by 8 bases, with 6 bases between. From germline, CDR1 is DFQATT and CDR2 SNEGSKA (reference sequence). The CDR3 runs 10 residues. CDR3 nucleotide sequence: TGCAGTGCTAGACGGGTCGGCTACACCTTC. This sequence encodes CSARRVGYTF.

The genes are TRBV7-8 and TRBJ1-5, with 7 bases identical to TRBD1. The CDR3 totals 16 residues. Germline CDR1 and CDR2: SGHVS and FQNEAQ. J was trimmed by 6 bases and V by 6 bases; bases with no gene match: 14. DNA of the CDR3: TGTGCCAGCAGTCCTCGGGACAGTGGACTAGGTCAGCCCCAGCATTTT. It specifies CASSPRDSGLGQPQHF.

The chain combines TRBV3-1 (or the pseudogene TRBV3-2) with TRBJ1-2, with D possibly being TRBD1 (6 bases). V dropped 3 bases and J dropped 1 base, with 6 bases sitting between them. Germline values: CDR1 LGHDT, CDR2 YNNKEL (reference sequence). The CDR3 sequence is 13 residues long. The CDR3 coding sequence is TGTGCCAGCAGCCAGGACAGTAACTATGGCTACACCTTC. It translates to CASSQDSNYGYTF.

The V gene is TRBV27, the J gene TRBJ1-1; D is unclear. The CDR3 extends over 13 amino acids. V was cut by 2 bases and J by 6 bases, with 10 bases left in between. The germline V gene encodes CDR1 MNHEY and CDR2 SMNVEV (reference sequence). Here the CDR3 DNA reads TGTGCCAGCAGTTTAGGCAGTACAGCTGAAGCTTTCTTT. Its translation: CASSLGSTAEAFF.

The chain links TRBV20-1 to TRBJ1-1; D gene unclear. CDR3 length equals 11 residues. Germline values: CDR1 DFQATT, CDR2 SNEGSKA (reference sequence). CDR3 residues: CSGYYGTEAFF. CDR3 coding DNA: TGCAGCGGCTATTATGGCACTGAAGCTTTCTTT.

The chain combines TRBV5-4 with TRBJ2-4, with 12 nucleotides matching TRBD1. Germline values: CDR1 SGHNT, CDR2 YYREEE (reference sequence). V lost 4 bases to trimming and J lost 6 bases; unmatched junction nucleotides: 5. The CDR3 is made up of 15 amino acids. CDR3 DNA: TGTGCCAGCAGCATCGGGACAGGGGGCGCAAACATTCAGTACTTC. It is translated as CASSIGTGGANIQYF.

The chain combines TRBV2 with TRBJ1-4, with TRBD1 identical over 7 bases. Germline CDR1 is SNHLY and CDR2 is FYNNEI. CDR3 length equals 18 residues. With 3 bases clipped from V and 0 bases from J, the junction kept 10 bases outside the gene matches. DNA of the CDR3: TGTGCCAGCAGTGAGAGGTGGACAGGAGATGCAACTAATGAAAAACTGTTTTTT. As protein: CASSERWTGDATNEKLFF.

The CDR3 sequence is CASSPEINTYNEQFF. In DNA, the CDR3 is TGTGCCAGCAGTCCAGAAATAAACACCTACAATGAGCAGTTCTTC. The chain carries TRBV27 and TRBJ2-1; no clear D gene. Between the trimmed V and J ends, which lost 5 bases and 2 bases, there was a span of 13 bases. This CDR3 is 15 amino acids long. Germline V gene lookup returns CDR1 MNHEY and CDR2 SMNVEV (reference sequence).